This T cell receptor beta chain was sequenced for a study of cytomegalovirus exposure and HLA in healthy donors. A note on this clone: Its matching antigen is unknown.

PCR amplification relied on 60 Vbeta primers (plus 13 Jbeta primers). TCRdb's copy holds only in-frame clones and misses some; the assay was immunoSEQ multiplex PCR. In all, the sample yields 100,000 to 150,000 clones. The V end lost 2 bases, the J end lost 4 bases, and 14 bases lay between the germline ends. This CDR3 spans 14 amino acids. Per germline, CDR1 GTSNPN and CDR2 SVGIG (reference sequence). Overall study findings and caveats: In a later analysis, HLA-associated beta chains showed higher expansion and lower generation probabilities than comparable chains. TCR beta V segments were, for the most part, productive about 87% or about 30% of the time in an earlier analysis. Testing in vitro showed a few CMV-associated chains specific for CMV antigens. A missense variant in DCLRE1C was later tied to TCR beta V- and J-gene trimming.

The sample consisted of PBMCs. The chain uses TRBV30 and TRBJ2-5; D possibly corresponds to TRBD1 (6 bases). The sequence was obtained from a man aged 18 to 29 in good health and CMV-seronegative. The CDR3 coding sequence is TGTGCCTGGAGTATCCAGTCCAGGGGAGAGACCCAGTACTTC. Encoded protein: CAWSIQSRGETQYF. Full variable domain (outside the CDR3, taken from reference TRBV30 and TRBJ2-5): SQTIHQWPATLVQPVGSPLSLECTVEGTSNPNLYWYRQAAGRGLQLLFYSVGIGQISSEVPQNLSASRPQDRQFILSSKKLLLSDSGFYLCAWSIQSRGETQYFGPGTRLLVL.